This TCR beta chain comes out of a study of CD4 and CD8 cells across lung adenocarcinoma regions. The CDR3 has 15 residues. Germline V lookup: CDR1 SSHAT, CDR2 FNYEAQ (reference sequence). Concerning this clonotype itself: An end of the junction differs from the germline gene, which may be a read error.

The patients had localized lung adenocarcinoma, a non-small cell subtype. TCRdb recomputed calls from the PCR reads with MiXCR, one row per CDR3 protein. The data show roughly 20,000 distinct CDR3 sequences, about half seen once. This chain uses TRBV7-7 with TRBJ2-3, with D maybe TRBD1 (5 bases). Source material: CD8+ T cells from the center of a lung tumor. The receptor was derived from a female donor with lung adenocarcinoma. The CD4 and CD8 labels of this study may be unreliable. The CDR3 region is CASMPFAVDTDAQYF. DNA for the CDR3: TGTGCCAGCATGCCTTTCGCGGTGGACACAGATGCGCAGTATTTT.